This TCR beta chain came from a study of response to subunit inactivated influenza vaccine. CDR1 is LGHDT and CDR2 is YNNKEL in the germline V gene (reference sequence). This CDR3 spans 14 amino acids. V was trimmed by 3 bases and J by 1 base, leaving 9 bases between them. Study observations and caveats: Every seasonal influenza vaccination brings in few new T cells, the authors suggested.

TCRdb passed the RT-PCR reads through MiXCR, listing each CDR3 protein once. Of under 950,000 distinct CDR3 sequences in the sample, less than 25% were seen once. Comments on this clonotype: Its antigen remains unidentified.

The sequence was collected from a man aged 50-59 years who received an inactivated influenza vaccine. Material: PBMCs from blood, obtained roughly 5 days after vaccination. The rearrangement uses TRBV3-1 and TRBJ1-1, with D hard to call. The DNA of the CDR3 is TGTGCCAGCAGCCAGAGGAACCCGAACACTGAAGCTTTCTTT. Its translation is CASSQRNPNTEAFF.